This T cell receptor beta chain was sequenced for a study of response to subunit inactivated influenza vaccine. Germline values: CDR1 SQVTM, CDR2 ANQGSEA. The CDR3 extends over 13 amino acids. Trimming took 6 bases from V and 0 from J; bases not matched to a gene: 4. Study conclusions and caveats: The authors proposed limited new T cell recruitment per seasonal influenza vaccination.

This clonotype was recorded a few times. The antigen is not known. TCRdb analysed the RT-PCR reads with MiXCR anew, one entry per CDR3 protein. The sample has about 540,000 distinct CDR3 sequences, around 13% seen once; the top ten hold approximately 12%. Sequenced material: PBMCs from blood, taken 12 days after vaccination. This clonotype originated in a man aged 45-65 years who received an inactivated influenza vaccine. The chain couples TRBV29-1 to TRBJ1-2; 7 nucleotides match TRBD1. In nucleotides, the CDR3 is TGCAGCGTCCGGGACAGTGCTAACTATGGCTACACCTTC. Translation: CSVRDSANYGYTF.